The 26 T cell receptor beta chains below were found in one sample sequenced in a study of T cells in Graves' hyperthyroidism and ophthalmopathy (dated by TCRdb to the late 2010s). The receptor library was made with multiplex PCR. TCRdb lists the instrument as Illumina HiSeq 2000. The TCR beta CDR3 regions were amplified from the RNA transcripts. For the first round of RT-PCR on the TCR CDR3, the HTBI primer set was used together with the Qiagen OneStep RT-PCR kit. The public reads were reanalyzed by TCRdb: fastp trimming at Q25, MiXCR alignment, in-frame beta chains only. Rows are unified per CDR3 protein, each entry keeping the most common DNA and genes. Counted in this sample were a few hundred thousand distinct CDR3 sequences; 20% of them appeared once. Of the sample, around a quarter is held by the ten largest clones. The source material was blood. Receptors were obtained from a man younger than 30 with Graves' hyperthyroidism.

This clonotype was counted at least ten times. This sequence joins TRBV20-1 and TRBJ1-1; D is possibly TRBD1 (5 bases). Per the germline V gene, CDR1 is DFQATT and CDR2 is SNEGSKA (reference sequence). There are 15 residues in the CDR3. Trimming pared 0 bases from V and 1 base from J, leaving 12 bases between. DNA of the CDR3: TGCAGTGCTAGAGACGCGGGACTCTCGAACACTGAAGCTTTCTTT. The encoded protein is CSARDAGLSNTEAFF.

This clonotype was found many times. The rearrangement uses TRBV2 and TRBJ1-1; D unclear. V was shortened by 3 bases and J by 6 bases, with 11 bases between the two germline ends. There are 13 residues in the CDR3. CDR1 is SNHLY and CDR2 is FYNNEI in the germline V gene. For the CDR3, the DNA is TGTGCCAGCAGTGACTTGGTGGAGTCTGAAGCTTTCTTT. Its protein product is CASSDLVESEAFF.

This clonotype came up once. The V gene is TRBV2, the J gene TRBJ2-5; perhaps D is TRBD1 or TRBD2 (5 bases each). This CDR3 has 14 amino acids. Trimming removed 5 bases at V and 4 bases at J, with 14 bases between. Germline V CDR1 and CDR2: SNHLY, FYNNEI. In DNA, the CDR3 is TGTGCCAGCAGTCCCGGGGCCTGGATAGAGACCCAGTACTTC. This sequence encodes CASSPGAWIETQYF.

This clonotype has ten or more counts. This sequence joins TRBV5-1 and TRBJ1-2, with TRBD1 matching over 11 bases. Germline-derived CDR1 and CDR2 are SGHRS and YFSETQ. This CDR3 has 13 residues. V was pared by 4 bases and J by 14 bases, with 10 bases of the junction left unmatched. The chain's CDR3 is CASSIRTGGDDTF. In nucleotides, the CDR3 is TGCGCCAGCAGCATACGGACAGGGGGCGATGATACCTTC.

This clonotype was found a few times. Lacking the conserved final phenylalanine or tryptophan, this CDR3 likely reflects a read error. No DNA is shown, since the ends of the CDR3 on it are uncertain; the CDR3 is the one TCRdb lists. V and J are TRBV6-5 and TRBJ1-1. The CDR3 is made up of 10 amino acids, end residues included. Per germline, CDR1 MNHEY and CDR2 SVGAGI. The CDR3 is CASKMYEAFL.

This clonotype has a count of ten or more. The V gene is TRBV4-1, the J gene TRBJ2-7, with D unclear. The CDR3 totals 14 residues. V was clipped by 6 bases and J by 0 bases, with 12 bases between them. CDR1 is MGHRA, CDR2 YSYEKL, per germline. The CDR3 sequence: CASSPKSPSYEQYF. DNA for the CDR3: TGCGCCAGCAGTCCGAAGAGCCCCTCCTACGAGCAGTACTTC.

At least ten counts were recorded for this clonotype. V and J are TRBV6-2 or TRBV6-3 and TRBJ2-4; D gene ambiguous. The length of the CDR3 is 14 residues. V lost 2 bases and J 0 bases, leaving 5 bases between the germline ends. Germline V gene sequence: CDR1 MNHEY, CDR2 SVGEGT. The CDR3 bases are TGTGCCAGCAGTTACGCACTAGCCAAAAACATTCAGTACTTC. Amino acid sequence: CASSYALAKNIQYF.

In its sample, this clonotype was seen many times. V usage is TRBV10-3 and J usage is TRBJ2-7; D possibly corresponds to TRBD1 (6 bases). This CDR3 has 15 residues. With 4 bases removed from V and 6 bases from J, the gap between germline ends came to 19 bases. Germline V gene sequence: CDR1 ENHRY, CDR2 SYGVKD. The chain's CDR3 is CAISGSAMGAGEQYF. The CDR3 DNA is TGTGCCATCAGTGGTTCGGCTATGGGGGCTGGCGAGCAGTACTTC.

CDR3 nucleotide sequence: TGTGCCAGTAAGATCGGGACAGGCTATGGCTACACCTTC. Protein sequence: CASKIGTGYGYTF. The V call is TRBV19, the J call TRBJ1-2; 8 bases are a match to TRBD1. Germline CDR1 reads LNHDA; CDR2 reads SQIVND (reference sequence). The CDR3 has 13 residues. J gave up 4 bases and V 7 bases, and 5 bases lay outside the gene matches.

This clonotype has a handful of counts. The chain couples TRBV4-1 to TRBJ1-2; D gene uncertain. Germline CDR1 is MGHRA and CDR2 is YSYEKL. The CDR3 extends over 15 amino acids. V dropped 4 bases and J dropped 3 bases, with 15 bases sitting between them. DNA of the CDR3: TGCGCCAGCAGCCGACTGACCGACGAACACTATGGCTACACCTTC. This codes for CASSRLTDEHYGYTF.

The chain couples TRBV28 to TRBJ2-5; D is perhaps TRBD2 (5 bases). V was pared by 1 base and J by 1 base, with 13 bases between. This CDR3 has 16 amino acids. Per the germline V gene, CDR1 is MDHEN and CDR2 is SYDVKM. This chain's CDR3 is CASSLSLRGGQETQYF. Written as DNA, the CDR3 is TGTGCCAGCAGTTTATCCCTTCGAGGAGGCCAAGAGACCCAGTACTTC.

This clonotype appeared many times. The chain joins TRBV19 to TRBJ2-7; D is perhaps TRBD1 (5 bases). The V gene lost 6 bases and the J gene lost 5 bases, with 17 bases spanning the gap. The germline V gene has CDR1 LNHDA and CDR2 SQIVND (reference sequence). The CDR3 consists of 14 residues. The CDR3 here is CASSLYQGWNEQYF. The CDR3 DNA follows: TGTGCCAGTAGCCTTTATCAGGGATGGAACGAGCAGTACTTC.

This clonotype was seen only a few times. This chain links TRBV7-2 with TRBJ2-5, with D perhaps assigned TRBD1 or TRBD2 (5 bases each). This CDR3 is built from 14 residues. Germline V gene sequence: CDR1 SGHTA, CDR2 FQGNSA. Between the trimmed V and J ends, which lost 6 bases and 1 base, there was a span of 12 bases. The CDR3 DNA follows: TGTGCCAGCAGTGGGGACCAAACCCAAGAGACCCAGTACTTC. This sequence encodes CASSGDQTQETQYF.

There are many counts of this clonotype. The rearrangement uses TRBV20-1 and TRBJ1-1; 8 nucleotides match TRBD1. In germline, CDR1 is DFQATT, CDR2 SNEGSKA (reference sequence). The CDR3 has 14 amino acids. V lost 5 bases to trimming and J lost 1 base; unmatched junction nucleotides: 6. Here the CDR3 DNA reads TGCAGTGCTCTTGGGGACAGGCCGAACACTGAAGCTTTCTTT. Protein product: CSALGDRPNTEAFF.

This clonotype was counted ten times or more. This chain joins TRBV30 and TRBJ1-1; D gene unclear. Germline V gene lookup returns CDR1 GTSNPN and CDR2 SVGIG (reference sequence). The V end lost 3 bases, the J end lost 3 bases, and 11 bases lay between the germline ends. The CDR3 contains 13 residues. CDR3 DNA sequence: TGTGCCTGGAGGGCGGACGCGGACACTGAAGCTTTCTTT. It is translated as CAWRADADTEAFF.

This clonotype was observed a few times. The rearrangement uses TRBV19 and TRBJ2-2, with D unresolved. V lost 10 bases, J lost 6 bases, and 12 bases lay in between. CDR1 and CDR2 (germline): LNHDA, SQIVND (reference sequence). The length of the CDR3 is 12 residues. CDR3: CATQKVAGELFF. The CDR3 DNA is TGTGCCACCCAAAAGGTAGCCGGGGAGCTGTTTTTT.

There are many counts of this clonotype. Written as DNA, the CDR3 is TGTGCTAGTGGTTTGGTACCCGGGGTGGCCCCAGGGGAGCTGTTTTTT. Its translation is CASGLVPGVAPGELFF. The chain has TRBV12-5 and TRBJ2-2; tentatively, D is TRBD2 (5 bases). The ends were cut back, 0 bases at V and 8 bases at J, with 16 bases in the middle. This CDR3 comprises 16 residues. The germline V gene has CDR1 LGHNT and CDR2 FRNRAP.

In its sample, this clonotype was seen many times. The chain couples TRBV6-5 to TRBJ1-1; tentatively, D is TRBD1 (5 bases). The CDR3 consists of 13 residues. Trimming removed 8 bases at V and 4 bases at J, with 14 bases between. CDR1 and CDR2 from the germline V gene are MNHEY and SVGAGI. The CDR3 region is CASALRRGTEAFF. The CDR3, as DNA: TGTGCCAGCGCCTTGAGGAGGGGCACTGAAGCTTTCTTT.

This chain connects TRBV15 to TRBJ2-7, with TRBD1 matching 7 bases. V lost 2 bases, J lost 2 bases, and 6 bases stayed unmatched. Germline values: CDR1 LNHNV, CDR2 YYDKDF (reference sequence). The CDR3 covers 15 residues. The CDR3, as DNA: TGTGCCACCAGCAGATCAAGACAGGGACCCTACGAGCAGTACTTC. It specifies CATSRSRQGPYEQYF.

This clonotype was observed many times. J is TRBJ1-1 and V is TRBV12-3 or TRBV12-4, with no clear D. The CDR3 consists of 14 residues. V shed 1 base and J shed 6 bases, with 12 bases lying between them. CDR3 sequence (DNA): TGTGCCAGCAGTTTAGGCGGCCTGGTGGCTGAAGCTTTCTTT. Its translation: CASSLGGLVAEAFF.

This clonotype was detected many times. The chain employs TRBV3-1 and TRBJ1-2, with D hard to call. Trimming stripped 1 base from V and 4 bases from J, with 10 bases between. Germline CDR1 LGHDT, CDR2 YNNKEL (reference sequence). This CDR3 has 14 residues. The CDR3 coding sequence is TGTGCCAGCAGCCAAGCGAAAGCTGTCTATGGCTACACCTTC. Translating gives CASSQAKAVYGYTF.

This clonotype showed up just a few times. This chain's CDR3 is CASMRRGGPETQYF. As DNA, the CDR3 is TGTGCCAGCATGCGGCGGGGGGGCCCGGAGACCCAGTACTTC. This chain links TRBV2 with TRBJ2-5; TRBD2 aligns across 9 bases. The germline V gene encodes CDR1 SNHLY and CDR2 FYNNEI. CDR3 length: 14 amino acids. After removal of 7 bases from V and 5 bases from J, the junction contained 8 bases not matched to a gene.

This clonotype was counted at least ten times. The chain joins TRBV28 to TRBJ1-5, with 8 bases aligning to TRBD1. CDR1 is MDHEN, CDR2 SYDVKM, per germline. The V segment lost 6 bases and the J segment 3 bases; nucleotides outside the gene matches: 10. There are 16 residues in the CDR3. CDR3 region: CASSLRAGGFNQPQHF. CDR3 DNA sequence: TGTGCCAGCAGCTTGAGGGCAGGGGGCTTCAATCAGCCCCAGCATTTT.

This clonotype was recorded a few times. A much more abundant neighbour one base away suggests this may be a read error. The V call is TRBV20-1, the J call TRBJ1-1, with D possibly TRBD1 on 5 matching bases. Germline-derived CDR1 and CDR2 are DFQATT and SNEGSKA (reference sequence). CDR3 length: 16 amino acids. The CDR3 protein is CGARGRLLGVNTEAFF. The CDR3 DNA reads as TGCGGTGCTAGAGGTCGATTATTAGGGGTGAACACTGAAGCTTTCTTT.

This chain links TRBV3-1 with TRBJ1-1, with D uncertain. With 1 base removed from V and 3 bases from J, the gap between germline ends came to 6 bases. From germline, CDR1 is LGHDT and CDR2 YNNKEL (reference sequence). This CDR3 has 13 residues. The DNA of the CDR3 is TGTGCCAGCAGCCAAGCAGTCGACACTGAAGCTTTCTTT. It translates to CASSQAVDTEAFF.

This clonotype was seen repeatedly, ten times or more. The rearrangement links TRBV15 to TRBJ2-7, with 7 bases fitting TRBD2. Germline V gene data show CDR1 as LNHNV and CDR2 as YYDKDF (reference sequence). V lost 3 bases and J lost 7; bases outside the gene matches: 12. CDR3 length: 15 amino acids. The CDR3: CATSRERDSLREQYF. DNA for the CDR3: TGTGCCACCAGCAGGGAGCGGGACTCCCTCCGGGAGCAGTACTTC. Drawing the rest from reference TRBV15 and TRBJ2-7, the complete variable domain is DAMVIQNPRYQVTQFGKPVTLSCSQTLNHNVMYWYQQKSSQAPKLLFHYYDKDFNNEADTPDNFQSRRPNTSFCFLDIRSPGLGDTAMYLCATSRERDSLREQYFGPGTRLTVT.